This entry lists 19 T cell receptor beta chains sequenced from one sample in a study of blood T cell repertoires in COVID-19. Produced via immunoSEQ multiplex PCR; TCRdb's table is partial and in-frame only. The sample contains 55,000 to 85,000 clones, about 80% of which appear only once. Sequencing was performed on peripheral blood. The receptors come from a woman aged 70-85 years with acute or convalescent COVID-19.

The chain uses TRBV7-8 and TRBJ1-2, with 12 bases fitting TRBD1. This CDR3 spans 16 amino acids. From germline, CDR1 is SGHVS and CDR2 FQNEAQ. V lost 1 base and J lost 8; bases outside the gene matches: 8. This CDR3 is CASSLGGQGALGGYTF. In DNA, the CDR3 is TGTGCCAGCAGCTTAGGGGGACAGGGGGCTCTTGGAGGCTACACCTTC. Drawing the rest from reference TRBV7-8 and TRBJ1-2, the complete variable domain is GAGVSQSPRYKVAKRGQDVALRCDPISGHVSLFWYQQALGQGPEFLTYFQNEAQLDKSGLPSDRFFAERPEGSVSTLKIQRTQQEDSAVYLCASSLGGQGALGGYTFGSGTRLTVV.

This clone was picked up a small number of times. This chain connects TRBV4-3 to TRBJ2-2, with a tentative D call TRBD2 (6 bases). Looked up from germline, CDR1 is LGHNA and CDR2 is YSLEER. Trimming removed 4 bases at V and 0 bases at J, with 12 bases between. This CDR3 has 16 amino acids. The CDR3 sequence is CASSPGGGANTGELFF. CDR3 DNA: TGCGCCAGCAGCCCTGGTGGCGGGGCGAACACCGGGGAGCTGTTTTTT.

This clone appeared once. The chain employs TRBV6-4 and TRBJ2-1; TRBD2 matches 9 bases. The CDR3 runs to 14 residues. Germline lookup yields CDR1 MRHNA and CDR2 SNTAGT. J gave up 9 bases and V 5 bases, and 8 bases lay outside the gene matches. This CDR3 is CASSWVSGSGEQFF. The CDR3 DNA reads TGTGCCAGCAGTTGGGTTAGCGGGAGTGGTGAGCAGTTCTTC.

The chain recombines TRBV7-2 with TRBJ1-1, with 11 bases that match TRBD1. Losses at the gene ends were 5 bases for V and 2 bases for J; bases not matched to a gene: 10. The CDR3 sequence is 17 residues long. Germline V gene data show CDR1 as SGHTA and CDR2 as FQGNSA. The DNA of the CDR3 is TGTGCCAGCAGCATCGCCGGGACAGGGGGTGGAAACACTGAAGCTTTCTTT. As protein: CASSIAGTGGGNTEAFF.

This clone is a singleton in its sample. J is TRBJ2-1 and V is TRBV7-2; TRBD1 aligns across 7 bases. V lost 5 bases, J lost 0 bases, and 10 bases stayed unmatched. Per the germline V gene, CDR1 is SGHTA and CDR2 is FQGNSA. This CDR3 contains 17 residues. The CDR3 region is CASSQGVQRSSYNEQFF. CDR3 coding DNA: TGTGCCAGCAGCCAGGGGGTCCAAAGGAGCTCCTACAATGAGCAGTTCTTC.

On this clone itself: The germline gene is not matched at one end of the junction; a read error may be the cause. This chain uses TRBV11-2 with TRBJ2-5, with a possible D match to TRBD1 (6 bases). This CDR3 is 16 amino acids long. Germline assignment: CDR1 SGHAT and CDR2 FQNNGV. CDR3 nucleotide sequence: TGTGTCAGCAGCCCTTACTCCGGGACACTTCAAGAGACCCAGTACTTC. Translation gives CVSSPYSGTLQETQYF.

This chain connects TRBV9 to TRBJ2-1; 11 bases line up with TRBD2. The length of the CDR3 is 16 residues. After removal of 0 bases from V and 9 bases from J, the junction contained 8 bases not matched to a gene. Germline V gene sequence: CDR1 SGDLS, CDR2 YYNGEE. This chain's CDR3 is CASSVETSGSIGEQFF. DNA of the CDR3: TGTGCCAGCAGCGTAGAAACTAGCGGGAGTATTGGTGAGCAGTTCTTC.

The chain has TRBV9 and TRBJ2-1; 11 bases are a match to TRBD2. Germline V gene sequence: CDR1 SGDLS, CDR2 YYNGEE. The CDR3 has 17 residues. Trimming at V came to 4 bases and at J to 0 bases, leaving 6 bases not matched to a gene. CDR3 coding DNA: TGTGCCAGCAGCCCAAAACTAGCGGGAGACTCCTACAATGAGCAGTTCTTC. The encoded protein is CASSPKLAGDSYNEQFF.

CDR3 amino acids: CASSLRGGVSTDTQYF. In DNA, the CDR3 is TGTGCCAGCAGCCTTAGGGGGGGGGTTAGCACAGATACGCAGTATTTT. The rearrangement links TRBV9 to TRBJ2-3; D is perhaps TRBD2 (7 bases). Germline loops: CDR1 SGDLS, CDR2 YYNGEE. The CDR3 length is 16 residues. V was cut by 4 bases and J by 0 bases, with 15 bases left in between.

The V gene is TRBV5-1, the J gene TRBJ2-7; TRBD2 is a possible D gene (6 bases). The germline V gene has CDR1 SGHRS and CDR2 YFSETQ. The CDR3 spans 13 residues. The V end lost 8 bases, the J end lost 0 bases, and 12 bases lay between the germline ends. CDR3 amino acids: CASSSGYSYEQYF. The CDR3 bases are TGCGCCAGTTCGAGCGGGTACTCCTACGAGCAGTACTTC. Full variable domain (rest looked up from reference TRBV5-1 and TRBJ2-7): KAGVTQTPRYLIKTRGQQVTLSCSPISGHRSVSWYQQTPGQGLQFLFEYFSETQRNKGNFPGRFSGRQFSNSRSEMNVSTLELGDSALYLCASSSGYSYEQYFGPGTRLTVT.

A remark on this clone: The same CDR3 also results from other DNA sequences found in this sample. The chain has TRBV6-5 and TRBJ1-1; TRBD1 is a possible D gene (5 bases). Germline V gene lookup returns CDR1 MNHEY and CDR2 SVGAGI. The CDR3 extends over 12 amino acids. The V end lost 6 bases, the J end lost 1 base, and 6 bases lay between the germline ends. CDR3 sequence (DNA): TGTGCCAGCAGGCAGGGGAACACTGAAGCTTTCTTT. Its protein product is CASRQGNTEAFF.

The rearrangement links TRBV5-6 to TRBJ2-1; possibly TRBD1 for D (6 bases). Germline CDR1 is SGHDT and CDR2 is YYEEEE. V was pared by 4 bases and J by 3 bases, with 11 bases between. The CDR3 is 14 residues long. CDR3: CASSVTGYYNEQFF. CDR3 nucleotides: TGTGCCAGCAGCGTTACAGGGTACTACAATGAGCAGTTCTTC.

This clone has only a few counts. The V call is TRBV7-2, the J call TRBJ2-1; TRBD2 matches 11 bases. CDR3 length: 17 amino acids. Trimming took 5 bases from V and 2 from J; bases not matched to a gene: 8. CDR1 is SGHTA, CDR2 FQGNSA, per germline. The CDR3 region is CASSPRLAGITYNEQFF. The CDR3 nucleotides read TGTGCCAGCAGCCCCCGACTAGCGGGGATCACCTACAATGAGCAGTTCTTC.

The chain carries TRBV2 and TRBJ2-2; 8 nucleotides agree with TRBD1. The J segment lost 6 bases and the V segment lost 4 bases, leaving 1 base of the junction unmatched. This CDR3 region has 13 residues. Germline V gives CDR1 SNHLY, CDR2 FYNNEI. Here the CDR3 reads CASSGQGSGELFF. In DNA, the CDR3 is TGTGCCAGCAGTGGACAGGGGTCCGGGGAGCTGTTTTTT.

This chain joins TRBV3-1 (or the pseudogene TRBV3-2) and TRBJ2-2, with 7 bases aligning to TRBD2. V lost 0 bases, J lost 7 bases, and 2 bases stayed unmatched. Germline V gene sequence: CDR1 LGHDT, CDR2 YNNKEL (reference sequence). The CDR3 consists of 14 residues. Here the CDR3 reads CASSQDAGDGELFF. For the CDR3, the DNA is TGTGCCAGCAGCCAAGATGCGGGGGACGGGGAGCTGTTTTTT.

The V gene is TRBV7-9, the J gene TRBJ2-3, with a tentative D call TRBD2 (6 bases). Trimming removed 5 bases from V and 2 bases from J, with 14 bases in between. CDR3 length: 15 residues. Germline V gives CDR1 SEHNR, CDR2 FQNEAQ (reference sequence). CDR3 sequence reads: CASSLSRDFTDTQYF. CDR3 coding DNA: TGTGCCAGCAGCCTCTCACGGGACTTCACAGATACGCAGTATTTT.

This chain connects TRBV6-5 to TRBJ1-5; D might be TRBD1 (5 bases). V lost 6 bases and J 3 bases, leaving 12 bases between the germline ends. The V gene's germline CDR1 is MNHEY and CDR2 SVGAGI. This CDR3 is 14 amino acids long. The CDR3 nucleotides read TGTGCCAGCAGGTCGGGGGGGAACAATCAGCCCCAGCATTTT. Protein product: CASRSGGNNQPQHF.

The chain is built from TRBV6-2 or TRBV6-3 and TRBJ1-5; 8 bases match TRBD1. The CDR3 has 16 amino acids. The germline V gene has CDR1 MNHEY and CDR2 SVGEGT. With V trimmed by 7 bases and J by 4 bases, 12 bases remained unmatched. The CDR3 bases are TGTGCCAGCACCCCAGGGTGGGACAGGATTAATCAGCCCCAGCATTTT. It yields the protein CASTPGWDRINQPQHF.

This clone is a singleton in its sample. The rearrangement links TRBV6-5 to TRBJ2-1, with 10 positions matching TRBD2. The CDR3 covers 15 residues. Germline loops: CDR1 MNHEY, CDR2 SVGAGI. Trimming cost V 5 bases and J 8 bases; bases outside gene matches: 9. The CDR3 reads CASSRASGRGHEQFF. CDR3 sequence (DNA): TGTGCCAGCAGTCGGGCCAGCGGGAGGGGCCATGAGCAGTTCTTC.